The present T cell receptor (beta chain) was sequenced within a study of shared clonotypes between healthy human individuals. Regarding the study as a whole: Among a few donors, roughly 5.4% of naive CD4 clonotypes were found in common. Large sequencing depth failed to make sorted-subset sequencing complete, rarefaction showed. Only blood samples were collected, and tissue repertoires likely differ.

Terminally differentiated effector memory CD45RA+ cells were excluded from the naive CD8 cells, which were CD45RO-negative and positively selected for CCR7. Turning to this clone: Its specificity is not known.

TCRdb keeps only in-frame clones here, not all; method: immunoSEQ multiplex PCR. The sample contains about 800,000 clones, about 96% of which appear only once. Germline-derived CDR1 and CDR2 are MGHRA and YSYEKL. The CDR3 extends over 16 amino acids. Germline trimming cut 3 bases from V and 3 bases from J; bases unmatched to any gene: 2. Sequencing used naive CD8+ T cells sorted from blood. This TCR was recovered from a man aged 25 to 45 in good health. The chain employs TRBV4-1 and TRBJ2-3; 14 nucleotides match TRBD2. CDR3 sequence reads: CASSQGLAGETDTQYF. DNA for the CDR3: TGCGCCAGCAGCCAGGGACTAGCGGGAGAAACAGATACGCAGTATTTT.